These 16 T cell receptor beta chains were sequenced from one sample in a study of blood T cell repertoires in COVID-19. Data came from immunoSEQ multiplex PCR; TCRdb stores just in-frame clones and leaves some out. The sample consists of 150,000 to 200,000 clones, about 91% of them appearing once. The sample comprised PBMCs or T cells enriched from blood (not recorded which). These receptors all come from a woman between 18 and 29 years old who had recovered from COVID-19.

The chain joins TRBV28 to TRBJ2-7; 7 nucleotides align to TRBD2. Unmatched junction bases numbered 9, after V lost 3 bases and J lost 4 bases. The CDR3 sequence is 15 residues long. Germline loops: CDR1 MDHEN, CDR2 SYDVKM. The CDR3 DNA follows: TGTGCCAGCAGTTTGGCGGGAGCTCCCCGGTACGAGCAGTACTTC. It is translated as CASSLAGAPRYEQYF.

CDR3 amino acids: CASSPAGTLNTEAFF. For the CDR3, the DNA is TGTGCCAGCAGTCCGGCTGGGACATTGAACACTGAAGCTTTCTTT. The chain combines TRBV28 with TRBJ1-1; a possible D gene is TRBD1 (6 bases). The CDR3 runs to 15 residues. The V end lost 5 bases, the J end lost 0 bases, and 13 bases lay between the germline ends. In germline, CDR1 is MDHEN, CDR2 SYDVKM.

This chain joins TRBV11-1 and TRBJ1-2; 11 bases fit TRBD1. The V gene's germline CDR1 is SGHAT and CDR2 FQDESV (reference sequence). J gave up 2 bases and V 6 bases, and 5 bases lay outside the gene matches. CDR3 length: 15 residues. CDR3 loop: CASRLGQGGNYGYTF. The CDR3 DNA reads as TGTGCCAGCAGACTGGGACAGGGGGGAAACTATGGCTACACCTTC.

The chain couples TRBV28 to TRBJ2-7; 8 bases agree with TRBD1. CDR1 is MDHEN, CDR2 SYDVKM, per germline. Unmatched junction bases numbered 7, after V lost 4 bases and J lost 5 bases. The CDR3 extends over 14 amino acids. In nucleotides, the CDR3 is TGTGCCAGCAGTTACCCGGACAGGGCGGACGAGCAGTACTTC. It translates to CASSYPDRADEQYF.

The chain employs TRBV28 and TRBJ2-5, with unresolved D. The V end was cut by 3 bases, the J end by 3 bases, with 14 bases between. This CDR3 contains 15 residues. In germline, CDR1 is MDHEN, CDR2 SYDVKM. CDR3 region: CASSFASTTKETQYF. In nucleotides, the CDR3 is TGTGCCAGCAGTTTTGCGTCTACCACTAAAGAGACCCAGTACTTC.

This clone was seen once. J is TRBJ2-1 and V is TRBV12-3 or TRBV12-4; a possible D gene is TRBD1 (6 bases). V lost 7 bases, J lost 4 bases, and 11 bases lay in between. This CDR3 region has 13 residues. The CDR3 sequence: CASNDQGYNEQFF. The CDR3 DNA follows: TGTGCCAGCAACGACCAGGGGTACAATGAGCAGTTCTTC.

The chain uses TRBV7-9 and TRBJ1-2; TRBD1 aligns across 8 bases. The CDR3 spans 13 residues. Trimming at V came to 5 bases and at J to 4 bases, leaving 3 bases not matched to a gene. Germline V gene lookup returns CDR1 SEHNR and CDR2 FQNEAQ (reference sequence). Written as DNA, the CDR3 is TGTGCCAGCAGCCCGACAGGGGTCTATGGCTACACCTTC. It is translated as CASSPTGVYGYTF.

The J gene is TRBJ2-5, the V gene TRBV18; 11 bases map to TRBD2. Per the germline V gene, CDR1 is KGHSH and CDR2 is LQKENI. This CDR3 has 14 residues. The J segment lost 5 bases and the V segment lost 3 bases, leaving 2 bases of the junction unmatched. CDR3 DNA: TGTGCCAGCTCACCGACTAGCGGGATGGAGACCCAGTACTTC. It is translated as CASSPTSGMETQYF.

The chain links TRBV7-2 to TRBJ2-1, with TRBD2 as a possible D gene (5 bases). The CDR3 has 14 residues. Trimming took 5 bases from V and 5 from J, leaving 13 bases between them. The germline CDR1 and CDR2 sequences are SGHTA and FQGNSA. The DNA of the CDR3 is TGTGCCAGCAGCCCCCGCATCGGGGACAATGAGCAGTTCTTC. Its translation is CASSPRIGDNEQFF.

This chain uses TRBV6-5 with TRBJ1-2, with D unresolved. CDR3 size: 15 residues. Trimming left V 2 bases short and J 6 bases short, with 16 bases between. Germline V CDR1 and CDR2: MNHEY, SVGAGI. The CDR3 nucleotides are TGTGCCAGCAGTTACGAGGGAACCGGACGCGATGGCTACACCTTC. It codes for CASSYEGTGRDGYTF.

The J gene is TRBJ2-7, the V gene TRBV7-2; TRBD2 agrees at 7 bases. Per the germline V gene, CDR1 is SGHTA and CDR2 is FQGNSA. Germline trimming cut 3 bases from V and 2 bases from J; bases unmatched to any gene: 4. The CDR3 runs to 14 residues. CDR3 in amino acids: CASSLLAAPYEQYF. CDR3 DNA sequence: TGTGCCAGCAGCTTGCTAGCGGCCCCCTACGAGCAGTACTTC. Full variable domain (outside the CDR3, taken from reference TRBV7-2 and TRBJ2-7): GAGVSQSPSNKVTEKGKDVELRCDPISGHTALYWYRQSLGQGLEFLIYFQGNSAPDKSGLPSDRFSAERTGGSVSTLTIQRTQQEDSAVYLCASSLLAAPYEQYFGPGTRLTVT.

The chain recombines TRBV27 with TRBJ2-1, with D possibly TRBD2 on 5 matching bases. V lost 5 bases and J lost 10, with 9 bases in between. Germline V CDR1 and CDR2: MNHEY, SMNVEV (reference sequence). The CDR3 extends over 11 amino acids. The DNA for the CDR3 is TGTGCCAGCAGTCTACTAGGGGAGCAGTTCTTC. Translation gives CASSLLGEQFF.

Written as DNA, the CDR3 is TGTGCCAGCAGCGAGACTAGCGGGAGTTTTTATGAGCAGTTCTTC. This sequence encodes CASSETSGSFYEQFF. This chain joins TRBV9 and TRBJ2-1; 12 bases are shared with TRBD2. CDR1 and CDR2 (germline): SGDLS, YYNGEE. V was pared by 3 bases and J by 8 bases, with 6 bases of the junction left unmatched. The CDR3 extends over 15 amino acids.

This clone is a singleton in its sample. This chain connects TRBV12-3 or TRBV12-4 to TRBJ1-1; D remains unclear. The CDR3 is made up of 13 amino acids. Trimming left V 6 bases short and J 3 bases short, with 11 bases between. For the CDR3, the DNA is TGTGCCAGCAGCCGCGACTCCTACACTGAAGCTTTCTTT. Encoded protein: CASSRDSYTEAFF.

The chain joins TRBV9 to TRBJ2-7, with 10 bases fitting TRBD1. CDR3 length equals 18 residues. V dropped 0 bases and J dropped 5; count of bases not matched to a gene: 14. CDR1 and CDR2 (germline): SGDLS, YYNGEE. The CDR3 coding sequence is TGTGCCAGCAGCGTAGAGCCATTGTGGGGACAGGGGTTCCACGAGCAGTACTTC. Protein product: CASSVEPLWGQGFHEQYF.

In this sample, this clone turned up a few times. The rearrangement uses TRBV7-3 and TRBJ2-1; TRBD2 matches 11 bases. J was trimmed by 8 bases and V by 5 bases; bases with no gene match: 14. Germline lookup yields CDR1 SGHTA and CDR2 FQGTGA. This CDR3 region has 17 residues. The CDR3 nucleotides read TGTGCCAGCAGCCCCCAGAGGCGAGCTAGCGGGAGGTATGAGCAGTTCTTC. Encoded protein: CASSPQRRASGRYEQFF. Filled out from reference TRBV7-3 and TRBJ2-1, the complete variable domain reads GAGVSQTPSNKVTEKGKYVELRCDPISGHTALYWYRQSLGQGPEFLIYFQGTGAADDSGLPNDRFFAVRPEGSVSTLKIQRTERGDSAVYLCASSPQRRASGRYEQFFGPGTRLTVL.